This paragraph covers one T cell receptor beta chain sequence. As yet, its antigen is unknown. The record originates from a study of shared clonotypes between healthy human individuals. Study-level results: Clonotypes shared by all four donors outscored non-shared clonotypes in generation probability.

The CDR3 contains 13 residues. Between the trimmed V and J ends, which lost 5 bases and 2 bases, there was a span of 10 bases. CDR1 and CDR2 from the germline V gene are SSHAT and FNYEAQ (reference sequence). The method was immunoSEQ multiplex PCR; TCRdb's version includes in-frame clones alone and lacks a portion of them. The sample has 1.5 million to 1.9 million clones, 95% to 99% seen once. The specimen was naive CD4+ T cells sorted from blood. Subset defined: CD45RA+ positively selected. The sequence came from a young man in good health. This chain connects TRBV7-7 to TRBJ2-7; tentative D call: TRBD1 (6 bases). CDR3 sequence reads: CASSPWGPYEQYF. The CDR3 region has the DNA TGTGCCAGCAGCCCGTGGGGGCCCTACGAGCAGTACTTC.